This T cell receptor (beta chain) emerged from a study of T cells after yellow fever vaccination (dated 2019 in TCRdb). With regard to the full study: The SMART-Seq v4 Ultra Low Input RNA kit was used to prepare libraries from fractions with low cell numbers. The cohort comprised two healthy male donors, one aged 18 to 29 and one aged 30 to 40 years. Blood was drawn at multiple timepoints before and after primary and secondary immunization, with bulk PBMC replicates and cell subsets isolated. To follow T-cell clones before and after primary and booster YFV17D yellow fever vaccination, bulk TCR alpha and beta repertoires were sequenced over time.

V lost 6 bases and J lost 1 base; the stretch between them is 14 bases long. CDR1 and CDR2 (KGHSH, LQKENI) derive from the germline V gene. Spanning cysteine to phenylalanine, the CDR3 consists of 15 amino acids. The only DNA kept is the CDR3, 45 bases in frame from the first base. Overall study outcomes, separate from this receptor: A small share of clonotypes was detected in both CD4 and CD8 compartments, with the overlap likely arising from convergent recombination. Computational filtering was needed because FACS-sorted repertoires could contain abundant contaminating clonotypes from the bulk population. Most clones expanded after primary vaccination were re-detected after the booster (approximately 95% of CD4 and 88% of CD8), suggesting broad memory maintenance. Because the study included only a couple of donors, the extent to which the findings can be generalized is limited. Compared with the primary T-cell response, the secondary T-cell response was weaker but faster, peaking on day 5 rather than day 15.

Taken with the paper, the label for treatment or condition translates to: live attenuated yellow fever vaccine strain. A standard Ficoll-Paque protocol was used to isolate PBMCs from peripheral blood. Dynabeads CD4 and CD8 positive selection kits were used to isolate the CD4 and CD8 T-cell fractions. TriZol was used to extract RNA from bulk PBMCs, from CD4 and CD8 fractions, and from dextramer-positive and dextramer-negative fractions. There are a few counts of this clonotype. Which antigen it targets is not known. Nothing much larger sits one base from this clone, and base qualities are not available. The data were produced on an Illumina NovaSeq 6000. TCR cDNA was synthesized by 5'RACE template switching, which introduced a universal primer site and unique molecular identifiers. Priming for cDNA synthesis came from both the TCR alpha and TCR beta constant segments. Libraries were amplified in two PCR steps, with sample barcodes and sequencing adapters added in the second step. Libraries were sequenced on Illumina HiSeq 2500 (2x100 bp) or NovaSeq (2x150 bp). Under the source paper's analysis protocol: Demultiplexing of reads and collapsing into UMI consensus sequences were performed with MIGEC, and V(D)J alignment was carried out with MiXCR. Vaccine-responding clonotypes were identified with edgeR using replicate PBMC samples, with FDR below 0.01 and a log2 fold change above 5 up to day 15 being required. Each bulk clonotype received a CD4 or CD8 identity based on whether the sequenced CD4 or CD8 repertoire contained that clonotype at higher abundance. TCRdb itself trimmed the public reads at Q25 with fastp, ran MiXCR and retained productive beta chains. Records with the same CDR3 protein are collapsed into one entry carrying the most frequent genes and DNA. These V and J calls rely on TCRdb rather than the paper's analysis. The sample profile shows approximately 330,000 distinct CDR3 sequences; around 12% of them were found once. The ten largest clones capture around 3% of the sample.

The sequence derives from a man between 18 and 35 years old who received the YFV17D yellow fever vaccine. The rearranged segments are TRBV18 and TRBJ2-3, with the D gene uncertain. Sequenced here: CD4+ T cells sorted from PBMCs, sampled 15 days after the yellow fever booster vaccination. The DNA sequence reads TGTGCCAGCTCTCGAAACCCGGTCCGCACAGATACGCAGTATTTT. This codes for CASSRNPVRTDTQYF.